A single sample is the source of the 22 T cell receptor beta chains below, sequenced in a study of OX40 agonist ivuxolimab in advanced cancers. Libraries were built with the immunoSEQ multiplex PCR assay. TCRdb's version of the immuneACCESS table is confined to in-frame rearrangements and falls short of the full clone set. An unresolved V gene accounts for under half of the shortfall where checked; the remainder is of unknown origin. For this sample there are 15,000 to 20,000 clones; around 83% appear just once. The top ten hold 9% to 15% of the sample. Sequenced here: CD4+ or CD8+ T cells sorted from blood, sampled in a trial of the OX40 agonist ivuxolimab. These receptor sequences come from an adult with an advanced solid tumor such as melanoma, head and neck, liver or kidney cancer.

The chain combines TRBV9 with TRBJ2-1; 8 nucleotides agree with TRBD2. The ends lost 4 bases at V and 3 bases at J; junction bases unmatched: 9. CDR3 size: 16 residues. The germline CDR1 and CDR2 sequences are SGDLS and YYNGEE. CDR3: CASSQDSGSIYNEQFF. The CDR3 DNA reads TGTGCCAGCAGCCAAGACAGCGGGAGCATCTACAATGAGCAGTTCTTC. Together with reference TRBV9 and TRBJ2-1, the CDR3 gives the full variable domain: DSGVTQTPKHLITATGQRVTLRCSPRSGDLSVYWYQQSLDQGLQFLIQYYNGEERAKGNILERFSAQQFPDLHSELNLSSLELGDSALYFCASSQDSGSIYNEQFFGPGTRLTVL.

The chain carries TRBV7-2 and TRBJ1-3; D call uncertain. This CDR3 contains 16 residues. V dropped 1 base and J dropped 0 bases, with 10 bases sitting between them. CDR1 and CDR2 from the germline V gene are SGHTA and FQGNSA. CDR3 DNA sequence: TGTGCCAGCAGCTTAGTGGCCCCGACCTCTGGAAACACCATATATTTT. Its translation is CASSLVAPTSGNTIYF. The variable domain in full, completed from reference TRBV7-2 and TRBJ1-3, reads GAGVSQSPSNKVTEKGKDVELRCDPISGHTALYWYRQSLGQGLEFLIYFQGNSAPDKSGLPSDRFSAERTGGSVSTLTIQRTQQEDSAVYLCASSLVAPTSGNTIYFGEGSWLTVV.

The chain recombines TRBV13 with TRBJ2-7; TRBD2 is a possible D gene (6 bases). This CDR3 region has 16 residues. The V gene lost 3 bases and the J gene lost 1 base, with 16 bases spanning the gap. In germline, CDR1 is PRHDT, CDR2 FYEKMQ (reference sequence). CDR3 nucleotides: TGTGCCAGCAGCTTCCCGTCCTCTAGCGATTCCTACGAGCAGTACTTC. It codes for CASSFPSSSDSYEQYF. The whole variable domain, filled in from reference TRBV13 and TRBJ2-7, reads AAGVIQSPRHLIKEKRETATLKCYPIPRHDTVYWYQQGPGQDPQFLISFYEKMQSDKGSIPDRFSAQQFSDYHSELNMSSLELGDSALYFCASSFPSSSDSYEQYFGPGTRLTVT.

This clone was seen once. The V and J genes are TRBV7-8 and TRBJ2-3; D is unresolved. Trimming removed 1 base at V and 5 bases at J, with 1 base between. The CDR3 runs 11 residues. Germline V gene data show CDR1 as SGHVS and CDR2 as FQNEAQ. The CDR3 sequence: CASSLEDTQYF. For the CDR3, the DNA is TGTGCCAGCAGCTTAGAAGATACGCAGTATTTT.

A single count supports this clone. The rearrangement joins TRBV4-3 to TRBJ2-7; the match to TRBD2 covers 12 bases. Germline-derived CDR1 and CDR2 are LGHNA and YSLEER. J gave up 5 bases and V 0 bases, and 8 bases lay outside the gene matches. The CDR3 sequence is 17 residues long. CDR3 in amino acids: CASSQDRSLAGGNEQYF. The CDR3 DNA is TGCGCCAGCAGCCAAGATCGATCCCTAGCGGGAGGGAACGAGCAGTACTTC.

The genes are TRBV10-3 and TRBJ2-2, with a weak D call TRBD1 (6 bases). This CDR3 contains 18 residues. Germline assignment: CDR1 ENHRY and CDR2 SYGVKD. V was cut by 4 bases and J by 0 bases, with 18 bases left in between. CDR3 loop: CAISGWQGLKTNTGELFF. For the CDR3, the DNA is TGTGCCATCAGTGGGTGGCAGGGGCTAAAAACGAACACCGGGGAGCTGTTTTTT.

This clone was counted a single time. This rearrangement joins TRBV11-1 to TRBJ2-7; 8 bases align to TRBD1. With V trimmed by 4 bases and J by 7 bases, 9 bases remained unmatched. Germline V lookup: CDR1 SGHAT, CDR2 FQDESV (reference sequence). CDR3 length: 14 amino acids. Here the CDR3 DNA reads TGTGCCAGCAGCTACAGGGGGAACTCAGGGGAGCAGTACTTC. This translates into CASSYRGNSGEQYF.

This clone was seen a handful of times. The chain has TRBV5-6 and TRBJ2-1, with 7 bases matching TRBD2. Trimming at V came to 6 bases and at J to 4 bases, leaving 7 bases not matched to a gene. This CDR3 is built from 14 residues. The germline gives CDR1 SGHDT, CDR2 YYEEEE. Here the CDR3 DNA reads TGTGCCAGCAAGAGGCCTAGCGGTTACAATGAGCAGTTCTTC. Translated, it gives CASKRPSGYNEQFF.

This chain connects TRBV6-1 to TRBJ2-7; D unresolved. The germline V gene encodes CDR1 MNHNS and CDR2 SASEGT. The V end was cut by 4 bases, the J end by 4 bases, with 11 bases between. The CDR3 covers 13 residues. The DNA of the CDR3 is TGTGCCAGCAGTGTAGGACCCGAATACGAGCAGTACTTC. It codes for CASSVGPEYEQYF.

This chain joins TRBV9 and TRBJ2-3; weak D call: TRBD2 (5 bases). Germline assignment: CDR1 SGDLS and CDR2 YYNGEE. The CDR3 is 17 amino acids. Trimming pared 3 bases from V and 1 base from J, leaving 18 bases between. CDR3 nucleotides: TGTGCCAGCAGCGACAATCTCACCCCCGGGGGCACAGATACGCAGTATTTT. Its protein is CASSDNLTPGGTDTQYF.

This clone appeared a few times. J is TRBJ1-2 and V is TRBV7-9; D uncertain. Germline CDR1 is SEHNR and CDR2 is FQNEAQ (reference sequence). Between the trimmed V and J ends, which lost 7 bases and 5 bases, there was a span of 17 bases. The CDR3 length is 14 residues. The CDR3 is CASIQGSEQYGYTF. Here the CDR3 DNA reads TGTGCCAGCATTCAAGGCAGCGAGCAGTATGGCTACACCTTC.

This chain connects TRBV29-1 to TRBJ2-5; D gene unclear. The germline V and J ends were trimmed by 8 bases and 5 bases, with 21 bases remaining between them. This CDR3 has 14 residues. CDR1 and CDR2 from the germline V gene are SQVTM and ANQGSEA. CDR3 nucleotide sequence: TGCAGCCATACACGGGCGTCTGAGAAGGAGACCCAGTACTTC. This gives the protein CSHTRASEKETQYF.

The chain links TRBV12-5 to TRBJ2-3; possibly TRBD2 for D (5 bases). The V gene's germline CDR1 is LGHNT and CDR2 FRNRAP. The CDR3 runs to 15 residues. Trimming took 8 bases from V and 1 from J, leaving 16 bases between them. The CDR3 nucleotides read TGTGCTAGTATGCCGGAGGACCCTCGCACAGATACGCAGTATTTT. It yields the protein CASMPEDPRTDTQYF. Full variable domain (rest looked up from reference TRBV12-5 and TRBJ2-3): DARVTQTPRHKVTEMGQEVTMRCQPILGHNTVFWYRQTMMQGLELLAYFRNRAPLDDSGMPKDRFSAEMPDATLATLKIQPSEPRDSAVYFCASMPEDPRTDTQYFGPGTRLTVL.

Only one count was recorded for this clone. The rearrangement links TRBV19 to TRBJ2-1; 8 bases line up with TRBD2. V lost 10 bases and J lost 6; bases outside the gene matches: 8. Germline CDR1 LNHDA, CDR2 SQIVND (reference sequence). The CDR3 contains 13 residues. This chain's CDR3 is CATSRGGFNEQFF. The CDR3 nucleotides read TGTGCCACCTCCCGGGGGGGTTTCAATGAGCAGTTCTTC.

On this clone itself: The junction departs from the called germline gene at one end, perhaps through a read error. This chain connects TRBV7-7 to TRBJ2-2; TRBD1 might be the D (6 bases). Germline V lookup: CDR1 SSHAT, CDR2 FNYEAQ (reference sequence). The CDR3 loop spans 16 amino acids. CDR3: CASSLNTGSNTGELFF. The DNA of the CDR3 is TGTGCTAGCAGCTTAAATACAGGGTCGAACACCGGGGAGCTGTTTTTT.

V is TRBV28 and J is TRBJ1-4; 12 bases line up with TRBD1. Germline V CDR1 and CDR2: MDHEN, SYDVKM. There are 18 residues in the CDR3. After removal of 10 bases from V and 0 bases from J, the junction contained 12 bases not matched to a gene. Here the CDR3 DNA reads TGTGCCACGCAATCCGGGACAGGGGGCATTGCAACTAATGAAAAACTGTTTTTT. Translating gives CATQSGTGGIATNEKLFF.

The chain has TRBV29-1 and TRBJ2-7; 7 bases fit TRBD1. The CDR3 is 15 residues long. Germline V gene lookup returns CDR1 SQVTM and CDR2 ANQGSEA. The V gene end was trimmed by 4 bases and the J gene end by 3 bases; junction bases not matched to a gene: 12. CDR3 sequence: CSVVGRQGDYYEQYF. The CDR3 DNA sequence: TGCAGCGTTGTGGGAAGACAGGGTGATTACTACGAGCAGTACTTC.

The chain couples TRBV9 to TRBJ2-1; TRBD2 agrees at 8 bases. The junction had 12 bases not matched to a gene; V was cut back by 4 bases and J by 0 bases. Germline-derived CDR1 and CDR2 are SGDLS and YYNGEE. The CDR3 is 18 amino acids. The CDR3 spells CASSLRTGTSPSYNEQFF. The CDR3 DNA is TGTGCCAGCAGCTTACGAACGGGGACTAGTCCCTCCTACAATGAGCAGTTCTTC.

About this clone itself: The germline gene is not matched at one end of the junction; a read error may be the cause. The identical CDR3 is also encoded by other nucleotide sequences in the sample. CDR3 region: CASSPDSTDTQYF. CDR3 nucleotides: TGTGCCAGTTCACCGGACTCCACAGATACGCAGTATTTT. The J gene is TRBJ2-3, the V gene TRBV18; D is perhaps TRBD2 (5 bases). CDR1 and CDR2 from the germline V gene are KGHSH and LQKENI. This CDR3 has 13 amino acids. Filled out from reference TRBV18 and TRBJ2-3, the complete variable domain reads NAGVMQNPRHLVRRRGQEARLRCSPMKGHSHVYWYRQLPEEGLKFMVYLQKENIIDESGMPKERFSAEFPKEGPSILRIQQVVRGDSAAYFCASSPDSTDTQYFGPGTRLTVL.

The sample holds a few counts of this clone. V gene TRBV13 combines with J gene TRBJ1-1; D unclear. Germline values: CDR1 PRHDT, CDR2 FYEKMQ (reference sequence). V shed 8 bases and J shed 1 base, with 14 bases lying between them. The length of the CDR3 is 14 residues. DNA of the CDR3: TGTGCCAGCTCTTTGGACGGATGGAACACTGAAGCTTTCTTT. Translated: CASSLDGWNTEAFF. Variable domain in full (rest from reference TRBV13 and TRBJ1-1): AAGVIQSPRHLIKEKRETATLKCYPIPRHDTVYWYQQGPGQDPQFLISFYEKMQSDKGSIPDRFSAQQFSDYHSELNMSSLELGDSALYFCASSLDGWNTEAFFGQGTRLTVV.

The chain carries TRBV9 and TRBJ2-1; unclear D gene. This CDR3 has 17 amino acids. The germline V gene has CDR1 SGDLS and CDR2 YYNGEE. The V end lost 0 bases, the J end lost 10 bases, and 23 bases lay between the germline ends. CDR3 sequence reads: CASSVEARPTPPGEQFF. The CDR3 coding sequence is TGTGCCAGCAGCGTAGAAGCCCGACCAACCCCCCCCGGGGAGCAGTTCTTC.

CDR3 nucleotide sequence: TGTGCCAGCATTATAGAAGACACCGGGGAGCTGTTTTTT. This gives the protein CASIIEDTGELFF. The rearrangement links TRBV2 to TRBJ2-2; D not certain. V dropped 7 bases and J dropped 3 bases, with 9 bases sitting between them. The CDR3 covers 13 residues. CDR1 and CDR2 (germline): SNHLY, FYNNEI.